The 19 T cell receptor beta chains given below trace back to one sample, sequenced in a study of cytomegalovirus exposure and HLA in healthy donors. PCR employed 60 Vbeta and 13 Jbeta primers. TCRdb's table, derived via immunoSEQ multiplex PCR, lists solely in-frame clones and lacks some. Here the sample spans roughly 160,000 clones, more than 60% being singletons. Sample: PBMCs. These receptors came from a woman aged 45 to 65 in good health and CMV-seropositive.

This sequence joins TRBV27 and TRBJ2-1, with unresolved D. This CDR3 spans 13 amino acids. Trimming cost V 4 bases and J 6 bases, with 10 bases left between them. Per germline, CDR1 MNHEY and CDR2 SMNVEV (reference sequence). CDR3 region: CASSSLGSNEQFF. In DNA, the CDR3 is TGTGCCAGCAGTTCCCTAGGCTCCAATGAGCAGTTCTTC.

The V call is TRBV2, the J call TRBJ1-2; 9 positions agree with TRBD1. Germline V lookup: CDR1 SNHLY, CDR2 FYNNEI. Trimming took 5 bases from V and 4 from J; bases not matched to a gene: 14. This CDR3 is built from 17 residues. This CDR3 is CASSTNRQGGDGYGYTF. In DNA form, the CDR3 reads TGTGCCAGCAGTACCAATCGACAGGGGGGTGATGGCTATGGCTACACCTTC.

The V gene is TRBV27, the J gene TRBJ2-7; TRBD1 aligns across 9 bases. The CDR3 spans 15 residues. J was trimmed by 4 bases and V by 5 bases; bases with no gene match: 9. The germline gives CDR1 MNHEY, CDR2 SMNVEV (reference sequence). CDR3 residues: CASSPGTGLIYEQYF. In nucleotides, the CDR3 is TGTGCCAGCAGTCCAGGGACAGGGCTCATTTACGAGCAGTACTTC.

The chain joins TRBV13 to TRBJ2-5; TRBD2 aligns across 8 bases. The end of the DNA fits TRBJ2-7 better, so the J call may be wrong. Germline V gives CDR1 PRHDT, CDR2 FYEKMQ (reference sequence). The CDR3 runs 17 residues. The CDR3 reads CASSFKYTGTSSYEQYF. In DNA form, the CDR3 reads TGTGCCAGCAGCTTCAAGTACACAGGGACTAGCTCCTACGAGCAGTACTTC.

The chain recombines TRBV28 with TRBJ1-1; D is perhaps TRBD1 (5 bases). This CDR3 spans 16 amino acids. V was shortened by 5 bases and J by 1 base, with 17 bases between the two germline ends. From germline, CDR1 is MDHEN and CDR2 SYDVKM. This chain's CDR3 is CASSPRGELANTEAFF. CDR3 bases: TGTGCCAGCAGTCCCCGGGGGGAACTTGCGAACACTGAAGCTTTCTTT.

This clone was counted only a few times. V gene TRBV9 combines with J gene TRBJ2-2; 7 bases fit TRBD2. CDR3 length: 16 residues. J gave up 6 bases and V 3 bases, and 11 bases lay outside the gene matches. Germline CDR1 is SGDLS and CDR2 is YYNGEE. CDR3 amino acids: CASSGYLAVPPGELFF. CDR3 nucleotide sequence: TGTGCCAGCAGCGGTTATCTAGCGGTCCCCCCCGGGGAGCTGTTTTTT.

The chain carries TRBV19 and TRBJ1-2; tentatively, D is TRBD1 (6 bases). Germline V gene sequence: CDR1 LNHDA, CDR2 SQIVND (reference sequence). This CDR3 spans 17 amino acids. V shed 6 bases and J shed 5 bases, with 25 bases lying between them. CDR3 in DNA: TGTGCCAGTAGAGACCGCTCCCTTCGGGGAGGGGGGTATGGCTACACCTTC. Translated: CASRDRSLRGGGYGYTF.

The chain employs TRBV5-1 and TRBJ2-1, with 10 bases matching TRBD2. Unmatched junction bases numbered 5, after V lost 2 bases and J lost 0 bases. CDR1 SGHRS and CDR2 YFSETQ come from the germline V gene. This CDR3 contains 17 residues. The CDR3 spells CASSLITSGNSYNEQFF. For the CDR3, the DNA is TGCGCCAGCAGCTTAATCACTAGCGGGAACTCCTACAATGAGCAGTTCTTC.

CDR3 DNA: TGTGCCAGCAGTGAAGGGGCTAGCGGGAGAGGGACCCAGTACTTC. Translated, it gives CASSEGASGRGTQYF. V gene TRBV2 combines with J gene TRBJ2-5; TRBD2 aligns across 10 bases. CDR1 is SNHLY and CDR2 is FYNNEI in the germline V gene. The CDR3 sequence is 15 residues long. Trimming at V came to 1 base and at J to 7 bases, leaving 6 bases not matched to a gene.

This clone has only a few counts. The chain has TRBV7-2 and TRBJ2-7, with TRBD1 matching over 10 bases. The CDR3 extends over 15 amino acids. V shed 3 bases and J 3 bases; nucleotides not matched to a gene: 5. The V gene's germline CDR1 is SGHTA and CDR2 FQGNSA. The DNA for the CDR3 is TGTGCCAGCAGCTTCGGGACAGGGGACTTCTACGAGCAGTACTTC. This sequence encodes CASSFGTGDFYEQYF.

The V call is TRBV30, the J call TRBJ1-1; no clear D gene. Trimming took off 1 base at V and 0 bases at J, with 6 bases between the two ends. Germline values: CDR1 GTSNPN, CDR2 SVGIG (reference sequence). The CDR3 consists of 13 residues. The CDR3 reads CAWSEQLNTEAFF. The DNA of the CDR3 is TGTGCCTGGAGTGAACAGCTGAACACTGAAGCTTTCTTT.

The J gene is TRBJ1-2, the V gene TRBV7-9; a possible D gene is TRBD1 (5 bases). With 3 bases removed from V and 8 bases from J, the gap between germline ends came to 13 bases. CDR1 SEHNR and CDR2 FQNEAQ come from the germline V gene (reference sequence). The CDR3 sequence is 13 residues long. The CDR3 protein is CASSFLTDLGYTF. DNA for the CDR3: TGTGCCAGCAGCTTCTTGACAGATTTGGGCTACACCTTC.

The rearrangement uses TRBV27 and TRBJ2-7; D not resolved. This CDR3 has 13 amino acids. Deletions cut 3 bases from V and 1 base from J, with 7 bases between. The germline CDR1 and CDR2 sequences are MNHEY and SMNVEV (reference sequence). CDR3 coding DNA: TGTGCCAGCAGTTTTTCCAGTTCCTACGAGCAGTACTTC. Encoded protein: CASSFSSSYEQYF.

In its sample, this clone was seen once. The chain combines TRBV18 with TRBJ1-2; TRBD1 is a possible D gene (5 bases). Germline loops: CDR1 KGHSH, CDR2 LQKENI. This CDR3 comprises 14 residues. The V end was cut by 0 bases, the J end by 8 bases, with 13 bases between. Written as DNA, the CDR3 is TGTGCCAGCTCACCACCGGGCAGGGCAGGAGGCTACACCTTC. Its translation: CASSPPGRAGGYTF.

V usage is TRBV19 and J usage is TRBJ2-7; 14 bases are a match to TRBD2. Germline-derived CDR1 and CDR2 are LNHDA and SQIVND (reference sequence). The J segment lost 6 bases and the V segment lost 7 bases, leaving 5 bases of the junction unmatched. This CDR3 has 14 residues. CDR3 in amino acids: CASKGLAGDSEQYF. The CDR3 DNA reads as TGTGCCAGTAAGGGACTAGCGGGGGACAGCGAGCAGTACTTC.

This clone has a handful of counts. V is TRBV18 and J is TRBJ1-1; D is perhaps TRBD1 (6 bases). V shed 3 bases and J shed 1 base, with 21 bases lying between them. From germline, CDR1 is KGHSH and CDR2 LQKENI. The CDR3 is made up of 18 amino acids. CDR3 nucleotide sequence: TGTGCCAGCTCACCCTACTCGACAGGTCATCTTCCGAACACTGAAGCTTTCTTT. Encoded protein: CASSPYSTGHLPNTEAFF.

In the case of this clone: One end of the junction varies from germline; a read error may be responsible. V and J are TRBV5-4 and TRBJ2-6; perhaps TRBD2 as D (6 bases). Germline CDR1 is SGHNT and CDR2 is YYREEE (reference sequence). This CDR3 has 16 amino acids. The CDR3 DNA reads as TGTGCCAGCAGCCCCGGGAGACCGGCTGGGGCCAACGGCCTGACTTTC. As protein: CASSPGRPAGANGLTF.

This clone was counted once. The rearrangement joins TRBV27 to TRBJ2-1; 9 positions match TRBD2. This CDR3 comprises 17 residues. The V gene end was trimmed by 7 bases and the J gene end by 8 bases; junction bases not matched to a gene: 18. Germline V CDR1 and CDR2: MNHEY, SMNVEV (reference sequence). CDR3 sequence (DNA): TGTGCCAGCACCAGCACGCCGGGGGTAGCGGGAGTACATGAGCAGTTCTTC. It specifies CASTSTPGVAGVHEQFF.

The CDR3 DNA sequence: TGCGCCAGCAGCCAAGATGCTAGCGGGTACAATGAGCAGTTCTTC. Its translation is CASSQDASGYNEQFF. This rearrangement joins TRBV4-3 to TRBJ2-1, with TRBD2 identical over 8 bases. Per the germline V gene, CDR1 is LGHNA and CDR2 is YSLEER. The CDR3 spans 15 residues. Trimming at V came to 0 bases and at J to 4 bases, leaving 2 bases not matched to a gene.